Presented here are 3 T cell receptor beta chains from one specimen sequenced in a study of CD8 T cells in Susac syndrome. Random-hexamer reverse transcription was applied to about 0.45 to 1 ug RNA. TCRdb analysed the immunoSEQ multiplex PCR reads with MiXCR anew, one entry per CDR3 protein. The table lists a few hundred thousand distinct CDR3 sequences, 80% to 90% of them singletons. Material: CD8+ T cells from PBMCs. These receptor sequences come from a human donor with multiple sclerosis.

A note on this clonotype: Its ends do not fully match the called genes, so a read error is possible. The rearrangement links TRBV4-1 to TRBJ2-1; a possible D gene is TRBD2 (5 bases). Germline values: CDR1 MGHRA, CDR2 YSYEKL. The CDR3 is 15 residues long. The CDR3 region has the DNA TGCGCCAGCGGCCACGGACCGGGAACCTACAATGAGCAGTTCTTC. Its translation: CASGHGPGTYNEQFF.

This clonotype was detected only a few times. The chain employs TRBV6-2 or TRBV6-3 and TRBJ2-5; D is ambiguous. Germline V gene sequence: CDR1 MNHEY, CDR2 SVGEGT. Between the trimmed V and J ends, which lost 7 bases and 3 bases, there was a span of 9 bases. The CDR3 has 12 residues. The CDR3 is CASTADEETQYF. CDR3 nucleotides: TGTGCCAGCACCGCGGACGAAGAGACCCAGTACTTC.

The chain joins TRBV7-9 to TRBJ2-1; 16 nucleotides agree with TRBD2. The CDR3 sequence is 16 residues long. V gave up 6 bases and J gave up 9 bases; unmatched junction bases: 8. The germline V gene has CDR1 SEHNR and CDR2 FQNEAQ (reference sequence). CDR3 nucleotide sequence: TGTGCCAGCAGTTCCGGGACTAGCGGGAGGGCCCTTGAGCAGTTCTTC. Amino acid sequence: CASSSGTSGRALEQFF.